This is a list of T cell receptor beta chains from one sample in a study of shared clonotypes between healthy human individuals. Profiling relied on immunoSEQ multiplex PCR, and the TCRdb table lists in-frame clones only, not all of them. The sample consists of approximately 2.4 million clones, approximately 95% of them appearing once. The sample was naive CD4+ T cells sorted from blood. The source is a man between 18 and 29 years old in good health. Each CDR3 is given with its conserved first and last residue. Each record gives: V gene, J gene, D gene, clone size, CDR3 DNA, CDR3 protein. The D gene is left open where the match is weak. Rows give clone size only sometimes, using once, few, many, or a class for an expanded clone.

TRBV5-1	TRBJ1-2	NA	NA	TGCGCCAGCAGCTTGGGGGGATCCCAAGTTATCTATGGCTACACCTTC	CASSLGGSQVIYGYTF
TRBV6-6	TRBJ2-3	TRBD1	NA	TGTGCCAGGACAGGGGGCTGGGATACGCAGTATTTT	CARTGGWDTQYF
TRBV25-1	TRBJ2-5	TRBD1	NA	TGTGCCAGCAGTGCACCCCGGGGGGGGACAGGGGCATGGGAGACCCAGTACTTC	CASSAPRGGTGAWETQYF
TRBV12-5	TRBJ2-3	NA	NA	TGTGCTAGTGGTCCTCAGGGGCCAGATACGCAGTATTTT	CASGPQGPDTQYF
TRBV6-5	TRBJ2-7	NA	NA	TGTGCCAGCGGTCGGGCGGTCTACGAGCAGTACTTC	CASGRAVYEQYF
TRBV7-2	TRBJ2-7	TRBD2	NA	TGTGCCAGCAGCTTAGTCGTCAGCGGGAGTACCGAGCAGTACTTC	CASSLVVSGSTEQYF
TRBV19	TRBJ2-4	NA	NA	TGTGCCAGTAGTTCACTAGCTGTAGCCAAAAACATTCAGTACTTC	CASSSLAVAKNIQYF
TRBV5-8	TRBJ2-3	TRBD2	NA	TGTGCCAGCAGTTCCGGGACTAGCGGGACTTATACGCAGTATTTT	CASSSGTSGTYTQYF
TRBV6-5	TRBJ2-3	NA	NA	TGTGCCAGCAGTAGGGGGAGTTCAGCTACAGATACGCAGTATTTT	CASSRGSSATDTQYF
TRBV19	TRBJ2-5	NA	NA	TGTGCCTGTTCGCAGGGAGGAGAGACCCAGTACTTC	CACSQGGETQYF
TRBV30	TRBJ1-6	NA	NA	TGTGCCTGGGACCTGAAGGCTAATTCACCCCTCCACTTT	CAWDLKANSPLHF
TRBV5-4	TRBJ2-7	TRBD1	NA	TGTGCCAGCAGCAAGGGACAGCCACCCTACGAGCAGTACTTC	CASSKGQPPYEQYF
TRBV5-1	TRBJ2-3	TRBD2	NA	TGCGCCAGCAGCTTTGGTTATAGCGGGGGCACAGATACGCAGTATTTT	CASSFGYSGGTDTQYF
TRBV6-5	TRBJ2-2	NA	NA	TGTGCCAGCAGTTACTCTTCCGGGGCGAACACCGGGGAGCTGTTTTTT	CASSYSSGANTGELFF
TRBV5-1	TRBJ2-1	TRBD2	NA	TGCGCCAGCAGCTTGATTAGCGGGGGGGCCTACAATGAGCAGTTCTTC	CASSLISGGAYNEQFF
TRBV7-2	TRBJ2-5	TRBD2	NA	TGTGCCAGCAGCAAGGGACTAGCGGGAACGGGGGAGACCCAGTACTTC	CASSKGLAGTGETQYF
TRBV19	TRBJ2-3	NA	NA	TGTGCCAGTAGTCATCGTGGTATCACAGATACGCAGTATTTT	CASSHRGITDTQYF
TRBV6-5	TRBJ2-1	NA	NA	TGTGCCAGCAGCCTAAGGGATGAGCAGTTCTTC	CASSLRDEQFF
TRBV6-6	TRBJ1-1	NA	once	TGTGCCAGCAGTTACGGCAGTGTCGGGGACACTGAAGCTTTCTTT	CASSYGSVGDTEAFF
TRBV10-3	TRBJ1-6	NA	NA	TGTGCCATCAGTGAGTCGTCAGGTTGGAGCTCCTATAATTCACCCCTCCACTTT	CAISESSGWSSYNSPLHF
TRBV5-4	TRBJ2-3	TRBD2	NA	TGTGCCAGCAGCAGGCAGACTAGCGGGGCCTACACAGATACGCAGTATTTT	CASSRQTSGAYTDTQYF
TRBV6-4	TRBJ2-3	NA	NA	TGTGCCAGCAGTTACAGGATTACAGATACGCAGTATTTT	CASSYRITDTQYF